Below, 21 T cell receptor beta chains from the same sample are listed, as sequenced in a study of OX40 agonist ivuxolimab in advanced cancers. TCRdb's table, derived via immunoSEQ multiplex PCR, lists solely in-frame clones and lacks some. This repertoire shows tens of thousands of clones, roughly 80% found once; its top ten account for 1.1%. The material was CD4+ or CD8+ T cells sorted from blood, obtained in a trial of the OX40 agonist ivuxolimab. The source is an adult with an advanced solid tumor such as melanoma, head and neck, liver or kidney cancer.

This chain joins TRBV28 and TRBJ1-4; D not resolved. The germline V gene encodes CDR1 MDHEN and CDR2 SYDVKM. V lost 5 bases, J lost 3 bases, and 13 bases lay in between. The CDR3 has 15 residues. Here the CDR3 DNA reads TGTGCCAGCAGTCTCCTCGACGGTGCTAATGAAAAACTGTTTTTT. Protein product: CASSLLDGANEKLFF.

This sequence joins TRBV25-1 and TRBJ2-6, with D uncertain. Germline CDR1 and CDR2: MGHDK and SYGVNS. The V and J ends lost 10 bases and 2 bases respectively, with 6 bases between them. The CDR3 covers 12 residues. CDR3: CATTAGANVLTF. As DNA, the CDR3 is TGTGCCACCACTGCTGGGGCCAACGTCCTGACTTTC.

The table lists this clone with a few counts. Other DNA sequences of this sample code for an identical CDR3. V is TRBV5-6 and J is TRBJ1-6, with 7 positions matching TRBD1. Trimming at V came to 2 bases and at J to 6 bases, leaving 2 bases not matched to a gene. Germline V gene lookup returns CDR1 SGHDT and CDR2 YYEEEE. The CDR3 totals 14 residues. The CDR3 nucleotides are TGTGCCAGCAGCTTCGGACAGGCTAATTCACCCCTCCACTTT. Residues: CASSFGQANSPLHF.

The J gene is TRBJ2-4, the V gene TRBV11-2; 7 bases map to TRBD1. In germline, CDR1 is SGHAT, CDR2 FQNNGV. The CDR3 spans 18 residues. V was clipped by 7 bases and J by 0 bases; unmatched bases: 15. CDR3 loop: CASNPEGAAGLAKNIQYF. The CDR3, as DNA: TGTGCCAGCAACCCCGAGGGGGCGGCTGGATTAGCCAAAAACATTCAGTACTTC.

The CDR3 coding sequence is TGTGCCAGTCACCTAAGCGGAAGGTACGGTGAAAAACTGTTTTTT. This codes for CASHLSGRYGEKLFF. This chain connects TRBV19 to TRBJ1-4; D is unclear. V was pared by 8 bases and J by 7 bases, with 20 bases between. Germline V lookup: CDR1 LNHDA, CDR2 SQIVND (reference sequence). The CDR3 covers 15 residues.

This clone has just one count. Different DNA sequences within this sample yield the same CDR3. Here the CDR3 reads CASRNGENTGELFF. The CDR3 DNA follows: TGTGCCAGTAGAAATGGGGAGAACACCGGGGAGCTGTTTTTT. This rearrangement joins TRBV6-5 to TRBJ2-2; no reliable D call. This CDR3 region has 14 residues. V shed 9 bases and J shed 1 base, with 12 bases lying between them. Germline loops: CDR1 MNHEY, CDR2 SVGAGI.

The CDR3 DNA reads as TGCAGCGGCGACAAGACGAACATGAACACTGAAGCTTTCTTT. Translated, it gives CSGDKTNMNTEAFF. V gene TRBV29-1 combines with J gene TRBJ1-1; unclear D gene. With 7 bases removed from V and 0 bases from J, the gap between germline ends came to 15 bases. CDR1 SQVTM and CDR2 ANQGSEA come from the germline V gene. The CDR3 covers 14 residues.

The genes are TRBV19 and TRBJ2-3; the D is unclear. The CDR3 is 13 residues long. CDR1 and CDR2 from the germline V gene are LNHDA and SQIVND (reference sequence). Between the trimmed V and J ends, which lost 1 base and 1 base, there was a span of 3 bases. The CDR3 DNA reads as TGTGCCAGTAGTATAGGTGGCACAGATACGCAGTATTTT. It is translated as CASSIGGTDTQYF.

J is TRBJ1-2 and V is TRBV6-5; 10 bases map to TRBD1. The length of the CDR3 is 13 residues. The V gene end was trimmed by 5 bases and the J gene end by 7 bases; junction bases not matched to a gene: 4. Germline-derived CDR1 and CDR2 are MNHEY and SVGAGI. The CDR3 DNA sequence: TGTGCCAGCAGTGAGACAGGGGGCTCTGGCTACACCTTC. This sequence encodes CASSETGGSGYTF.

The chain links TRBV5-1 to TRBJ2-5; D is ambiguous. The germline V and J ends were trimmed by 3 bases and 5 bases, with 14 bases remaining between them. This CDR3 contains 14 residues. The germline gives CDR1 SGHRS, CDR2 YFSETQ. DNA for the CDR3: TGCGCCAGCAGCTCCCCTTCCACCAAGGAGACCCAGTACTTC. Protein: CASSSPSTKETQYF.

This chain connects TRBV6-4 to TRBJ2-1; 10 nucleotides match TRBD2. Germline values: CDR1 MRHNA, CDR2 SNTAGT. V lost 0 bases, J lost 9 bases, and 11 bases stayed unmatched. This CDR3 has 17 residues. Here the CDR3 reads CASSDSKRGGLSGEQFF. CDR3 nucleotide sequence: TGTGCCAGCAGTGACTCCAAGCGGGGGGGCTTAAGTGGTGAGCAGTTCTTC.

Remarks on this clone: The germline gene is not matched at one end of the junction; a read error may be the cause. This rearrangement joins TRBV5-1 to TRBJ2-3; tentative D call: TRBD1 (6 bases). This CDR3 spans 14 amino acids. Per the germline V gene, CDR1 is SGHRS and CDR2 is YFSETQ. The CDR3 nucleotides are TGCGCCAGCAGATTGGACAGACCGACAGATACGCAGTATTTT. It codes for CASRLDRPTDTQYF.

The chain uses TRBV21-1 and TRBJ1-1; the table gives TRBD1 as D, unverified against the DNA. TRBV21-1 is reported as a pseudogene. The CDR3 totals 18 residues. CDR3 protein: CASSKTSRDRPLNTEAFF. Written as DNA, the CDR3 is TGTGCCAGCAGCAAAACCTCCCGCGACAGGCCCCTGAACACTGAAGCTTTCTTT.

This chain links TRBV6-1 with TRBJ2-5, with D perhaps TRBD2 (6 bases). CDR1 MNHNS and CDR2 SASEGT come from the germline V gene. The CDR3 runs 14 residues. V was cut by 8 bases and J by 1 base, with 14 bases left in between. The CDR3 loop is CASGGTAGQETQYF. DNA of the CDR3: TGTGCCAGCGGCGGGACCGCCGGCCAAGAGACCCAGTACTTC.

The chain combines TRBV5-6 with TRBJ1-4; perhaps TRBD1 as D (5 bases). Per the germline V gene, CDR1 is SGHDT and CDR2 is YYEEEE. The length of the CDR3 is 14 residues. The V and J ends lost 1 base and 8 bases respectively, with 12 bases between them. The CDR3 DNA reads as TGTGCCAGCAGCTTGTCCGGGGCTGAAGAAAAACTGTTTTTT. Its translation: CASSLSGAEEKLFF. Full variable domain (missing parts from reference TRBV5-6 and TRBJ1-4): DAGVTQSPTHLIKTRGQQVTLRCSPKSGHDTVSWYQQALGQGPQFIFQYYEEEERQRGNFPDRFSGHQFPNYSSELNVNALLLGDSALYLCASSLSGAEEKLFFGSGTQLSVL.

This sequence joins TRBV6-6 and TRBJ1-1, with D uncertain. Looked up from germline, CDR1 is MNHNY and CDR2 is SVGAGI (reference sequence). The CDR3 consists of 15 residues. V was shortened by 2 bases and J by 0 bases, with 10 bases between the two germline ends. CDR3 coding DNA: TGTGCCAGCAGTTACGTGCAGGTTCTGAACACTGAAGCTTTCTTT. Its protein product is CASSYVQVLNTEAFF.

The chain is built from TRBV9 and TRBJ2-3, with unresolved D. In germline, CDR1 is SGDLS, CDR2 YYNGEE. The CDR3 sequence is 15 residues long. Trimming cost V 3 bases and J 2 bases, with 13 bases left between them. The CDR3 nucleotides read TGTGCCAGCAGCGCACGACCAAGCGACACAGATACGCAGTATTTT. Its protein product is CASSARPSDTDTQYF.

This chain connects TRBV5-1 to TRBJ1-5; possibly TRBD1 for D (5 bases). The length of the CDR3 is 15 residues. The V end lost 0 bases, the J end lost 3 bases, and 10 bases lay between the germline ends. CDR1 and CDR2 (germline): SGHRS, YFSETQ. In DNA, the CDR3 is TGCGCCAGCAGCTTGGGTTGGGGCGACAATCAGCCCCAGCATTTT. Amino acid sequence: CASSLGWGDNQPQHF.

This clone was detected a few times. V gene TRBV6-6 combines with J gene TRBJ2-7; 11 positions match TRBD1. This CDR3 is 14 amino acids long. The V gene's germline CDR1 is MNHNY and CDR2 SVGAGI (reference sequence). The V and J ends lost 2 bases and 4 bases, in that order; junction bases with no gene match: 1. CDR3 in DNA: TGTGCCAGCAGTTACGGGACAGGGGGGTACGAGCAGTACTTC. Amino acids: CASSYGTGGYEQYF.

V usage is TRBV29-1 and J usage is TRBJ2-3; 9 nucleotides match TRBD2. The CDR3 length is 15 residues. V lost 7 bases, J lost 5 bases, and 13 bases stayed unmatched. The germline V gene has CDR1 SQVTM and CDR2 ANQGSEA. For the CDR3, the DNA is TGCAGCGCCTCCGGACTAGCGATGGAGGGAGATACGCAGTATTTT. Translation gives CSASGLAMEGDTQYF.

CDR3 loop: CASISAGTGNTEAFF. The CDR3 coding sequence is TGTGCCAGCATTTCCGCCGGGACAGGGAACACTGAAGCTTTCTTT. This chain joins TRBV28 and TRBJ1-1; 8 nucleotides align to TRBD1. V shed 7 bases, J shed 1 base, and the junction held 8 bases outside the gene matches. The CDR3 has 15 residues. Germline V lookup: CDR1 MDHEN, CDR2 SYDVKM.